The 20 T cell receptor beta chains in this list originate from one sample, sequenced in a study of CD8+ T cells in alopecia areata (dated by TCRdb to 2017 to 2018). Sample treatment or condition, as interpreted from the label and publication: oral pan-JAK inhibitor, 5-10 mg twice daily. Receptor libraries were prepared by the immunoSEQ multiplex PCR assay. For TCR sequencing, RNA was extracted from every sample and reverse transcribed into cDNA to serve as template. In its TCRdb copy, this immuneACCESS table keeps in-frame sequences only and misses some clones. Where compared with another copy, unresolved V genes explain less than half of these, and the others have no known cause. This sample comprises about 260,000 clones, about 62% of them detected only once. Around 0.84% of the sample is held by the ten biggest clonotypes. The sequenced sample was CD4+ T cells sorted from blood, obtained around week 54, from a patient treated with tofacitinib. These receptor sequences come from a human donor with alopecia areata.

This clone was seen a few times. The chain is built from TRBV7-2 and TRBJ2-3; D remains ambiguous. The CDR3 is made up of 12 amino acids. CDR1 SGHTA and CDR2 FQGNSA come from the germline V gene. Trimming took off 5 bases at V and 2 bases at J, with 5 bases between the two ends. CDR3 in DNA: TGTGCCAGCAGCCGCTACACAGATACGCAGTATTTT. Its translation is CASSRYTDTQYF. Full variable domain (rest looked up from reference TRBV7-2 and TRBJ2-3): GAGVSQSPSNKVTEKGKDVELRCDPISGHTALYWYRQSLGQGLEFLIYFQGNSAPDKSGLPSDRFSAERTGGSVSTLTIQRTQQEDSAVYLCASSRYTDTQYFGPGTRLTVL.

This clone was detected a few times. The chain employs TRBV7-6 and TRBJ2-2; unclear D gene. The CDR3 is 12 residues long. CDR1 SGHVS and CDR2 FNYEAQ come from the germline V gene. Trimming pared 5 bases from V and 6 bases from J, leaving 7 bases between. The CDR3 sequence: CASSPWSGELFF. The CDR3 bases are TGTGCCAGCAGCCCGTGGTCCGGGGAGCTGTTTTTT.

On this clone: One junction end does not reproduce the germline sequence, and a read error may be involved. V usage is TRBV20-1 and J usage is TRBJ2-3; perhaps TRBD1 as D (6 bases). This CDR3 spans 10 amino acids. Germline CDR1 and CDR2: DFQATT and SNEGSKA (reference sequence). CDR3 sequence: CSAKGDPRHF. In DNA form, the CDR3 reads TGCAGTGCTAAGGGGGACCCCCGACATTTT.

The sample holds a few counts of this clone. In DNA form, the CDR3 reads TGTGCCTGGAACGCCCAAGGGCGAAGGGAGACCCAGTACTTC. Translating it yields CAWNAQGRRETQYF. V is TRBV30 and J is TRBJ2-5; the D is unclear. CDR1 and CDR2 (germline): GTSNPN, SVGIG (reference sequence). The CDR3 extends over 14 amino acids. Trimming removed 4 bases at V and 5 bases at J, with 17 bases between.

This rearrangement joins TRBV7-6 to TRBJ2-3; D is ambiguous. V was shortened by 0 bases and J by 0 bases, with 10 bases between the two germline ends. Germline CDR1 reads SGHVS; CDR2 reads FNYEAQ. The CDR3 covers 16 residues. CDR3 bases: TGTGCCAGCAGCTTAGCTAACGGGTCTAGCACAGATACGCAGTATTTT. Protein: CASSLANGSSTDTQYF. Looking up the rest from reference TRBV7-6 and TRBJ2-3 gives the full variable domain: GAGVSQSPRYKVTKRGQDVALRCDPISGHVSLYWYRQALGQGPEFLTYFNYEAQQDKSGLPNDRFSAERPEGSISTLTIQRTEQRDSAMYRCASSLANGSSTDTQYFGPGTRLTVL.

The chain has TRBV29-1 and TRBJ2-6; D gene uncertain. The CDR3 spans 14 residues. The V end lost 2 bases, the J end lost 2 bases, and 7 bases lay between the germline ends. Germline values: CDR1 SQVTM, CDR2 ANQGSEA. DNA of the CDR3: TGCAGCGTTGAACGGGTGCCTGGGGCCAACGTCCTGACTTTC. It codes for CSVERVPGANVLTF.

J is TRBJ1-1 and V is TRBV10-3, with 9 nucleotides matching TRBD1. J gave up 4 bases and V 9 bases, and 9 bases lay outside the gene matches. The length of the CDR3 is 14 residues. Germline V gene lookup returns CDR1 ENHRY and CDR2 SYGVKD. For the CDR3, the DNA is TGTGCCATTGCCACCGGGACAGGGAGCACTGAAGCTTTCTTT. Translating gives CAIATGTGSTEAFF.

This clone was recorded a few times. This CDR3 reads CASGSGTSGNEQFF. In DNA form, the CDR3 reads TGTGCTAGTGGTTCAGGGACTAGCGGCAATGAGCAGTTCTTC. This chain joins TRBV12-5 and TRBJ2-1, with 11 bases fitting TRBD2. The CDR3 totals 14 residues. The ends lost 4 bases at V and 6 bases at J; junction bases unmatched: 2. Germline CDR1 and CDR2: LGHNT and FRNRAP.

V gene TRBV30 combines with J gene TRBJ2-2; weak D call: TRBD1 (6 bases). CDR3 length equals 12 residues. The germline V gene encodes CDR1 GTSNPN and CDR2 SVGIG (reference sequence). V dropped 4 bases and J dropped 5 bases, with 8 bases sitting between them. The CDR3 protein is CAWTGATGELFF. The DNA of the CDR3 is TGTGCCTGGACAGGGGCTACCGGGGAGCTGTTTTTT.

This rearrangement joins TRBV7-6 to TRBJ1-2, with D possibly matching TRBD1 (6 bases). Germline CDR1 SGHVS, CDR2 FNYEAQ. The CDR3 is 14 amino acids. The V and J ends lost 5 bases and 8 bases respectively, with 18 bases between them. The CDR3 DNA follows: TGTGCCAGCAGCCCGCCGGGGACATACGGGGGCTACACCTTC. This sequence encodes CASSPPGTYGGYTF. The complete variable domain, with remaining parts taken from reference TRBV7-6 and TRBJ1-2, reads GAGVSQSPRYKVTKRGQDVALRCDPISGHVSLYWYRQALGQGPEFLTYFNYEAQQDKSGLPNDRFSAERPEGSISTLTIQRTEQRDSAMYRCASSPPGTYGGYTFGSGTRLTVV.

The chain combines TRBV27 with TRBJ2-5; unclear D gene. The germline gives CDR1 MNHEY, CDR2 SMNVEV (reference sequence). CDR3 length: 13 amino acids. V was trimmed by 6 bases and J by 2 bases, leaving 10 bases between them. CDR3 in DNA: TGTGCCAGCAGAAATAGGGTGCAAGAGACCCAGTACTTC. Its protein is CASRNRVQETQYF.

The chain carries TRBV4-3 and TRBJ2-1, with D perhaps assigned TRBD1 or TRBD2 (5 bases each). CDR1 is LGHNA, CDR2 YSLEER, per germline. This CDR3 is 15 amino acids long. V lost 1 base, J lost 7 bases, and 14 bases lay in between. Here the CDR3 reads CASSQVPGAWNEQFF. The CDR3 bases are TGCGCCAGCAGCCAAGTCCCCGGGGCTTGGAATGAGCAGTTCTTC.

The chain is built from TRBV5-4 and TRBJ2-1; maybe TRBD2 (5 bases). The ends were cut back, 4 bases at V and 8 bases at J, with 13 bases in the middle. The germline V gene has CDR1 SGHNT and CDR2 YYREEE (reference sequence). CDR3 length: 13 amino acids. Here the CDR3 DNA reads TGTGCCAGCAGCGTACGGGGATCCCATGAGCAGTTCTTC. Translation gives CASSVRGSHEQFF.

DNA of the CDR3: TGTGCCAGCAGCTTAGCCGGGACAGGGTTTCAGCAGTACTTC. It codes for CASSLAGTGFQQYF. The rearrangement joins TRBV7-9 to TRBJ2-7; 9 nucleotides agree with TRBD1. Germline CDR1 is SEHNR and CDR2 is FQNEAQ (reference sequence). This CDR3 contains 14 residues. V gave up 0 bases and J gave up 8 bases; unmatched junction bases: 5.

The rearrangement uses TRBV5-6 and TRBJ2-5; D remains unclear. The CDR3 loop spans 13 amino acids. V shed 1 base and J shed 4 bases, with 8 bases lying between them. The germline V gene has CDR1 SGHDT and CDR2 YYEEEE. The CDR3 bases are TGTGCCAGCAGCTTGTCCTCAGCAGAGACCCAGTACTTC. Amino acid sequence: CASSLSSAETQYF.

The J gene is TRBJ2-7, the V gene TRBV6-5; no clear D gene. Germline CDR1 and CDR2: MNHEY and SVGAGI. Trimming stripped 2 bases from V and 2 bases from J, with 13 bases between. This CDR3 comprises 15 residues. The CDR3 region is CASSYGTIGTYEQYF. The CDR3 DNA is TGTGCCAGCAGTTACGGTACAATAGGGACCTACGAGCAGTACTTC.

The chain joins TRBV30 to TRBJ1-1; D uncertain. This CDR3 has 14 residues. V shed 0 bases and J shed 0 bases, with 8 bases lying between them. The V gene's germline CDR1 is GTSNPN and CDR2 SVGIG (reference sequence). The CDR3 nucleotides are TGTGCCTGGAGTGTACTCAATATGAACACTGAAGCTTTCTTT. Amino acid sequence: CAWSVLNMNTEAFF.

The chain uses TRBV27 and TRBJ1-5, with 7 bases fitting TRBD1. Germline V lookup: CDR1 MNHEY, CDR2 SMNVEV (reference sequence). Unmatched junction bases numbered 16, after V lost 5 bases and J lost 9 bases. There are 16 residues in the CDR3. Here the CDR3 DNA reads TGTGCCAGCAGTGCTGGACAGGCTGCCTGGGGGGGGCCCCAGCATTTT. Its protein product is CASSAGQAAWGGPQHF.

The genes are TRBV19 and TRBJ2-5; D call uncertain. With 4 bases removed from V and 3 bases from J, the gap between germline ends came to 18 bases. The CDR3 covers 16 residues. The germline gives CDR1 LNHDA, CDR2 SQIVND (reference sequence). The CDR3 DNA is TGTGCCAGTAGTACGCCATGGACCCTCCAGAAAGAGACCCAGTACTTC. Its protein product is CASSTPWTLQKETQYF. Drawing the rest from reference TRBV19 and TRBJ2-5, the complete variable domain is DGGITQSPKYLFRKEGQNVTLSCEQNLNHDAMYWYRQDPGQGLRLIYYSQIVNDFQKGDIAEGYSVSREKKESFPLTVTSAQKNPTAFYLCASSTPWTLQKETQYFGPGTRLLVL.

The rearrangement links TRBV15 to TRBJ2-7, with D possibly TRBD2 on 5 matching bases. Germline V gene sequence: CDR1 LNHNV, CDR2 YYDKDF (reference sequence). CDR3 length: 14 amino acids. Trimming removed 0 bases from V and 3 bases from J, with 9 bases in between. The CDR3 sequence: CATSRDGGFYEQYF. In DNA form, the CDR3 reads TGTGCCACCAGCAGAGATGGAGGATTCTACGAGCAGTACTTC.